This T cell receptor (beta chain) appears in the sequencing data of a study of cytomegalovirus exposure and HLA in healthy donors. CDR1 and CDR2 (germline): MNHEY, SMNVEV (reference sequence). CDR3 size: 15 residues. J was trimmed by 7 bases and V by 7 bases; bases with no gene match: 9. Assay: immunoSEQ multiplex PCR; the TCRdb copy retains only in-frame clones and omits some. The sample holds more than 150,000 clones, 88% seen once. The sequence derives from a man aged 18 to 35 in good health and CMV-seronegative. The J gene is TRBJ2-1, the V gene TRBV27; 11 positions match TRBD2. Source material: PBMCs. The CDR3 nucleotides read TGTGCCAGCACCATCTTTAGCGGGAGGGGGAATGAGCAGTTCTTC. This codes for CASTIFSGRGNEQFF.